This TCR beta chain stems from a study of blood T cell repertoires in COVID-19 (dated by TCRdb to about 2020). General notes on the study: Samples from collaborators originated in the United States, Italy and Spain and spanned both the acute and convalescent phases of COVID-19. The prospective study material was composed of cDNA or gDNA derived from T cells, B-cell-depleted T cells, or PBMCs. The repertoires were released in a freely available public database intended as a resource for research on the immune response to SARS-CoV-2. Sample metadata almost always included a de-identified subject ID, COVID-19 status, age in years and sex. Deeply sampled blood TCRbeta repertoires from subjects exposed to, actively infected with, or recovered from COVID-19 were included in the dataset. Samples came from the ongoing ImmuneRACE study (first 160 participants) plus 1,254 subjects from 6 global collaborators. Where HLA class I and class II types were available, the types were taken from metadata supplied by the sample provider, not from assay-based typing. Study-wide conclusions, independent of this receptor: How much clinical and demographic metadata was included differed by source and by participant, and the metadata was provided uncurated.

Each collaborating institution followed its own protocols to collect whole blood in K2EDTA tubes. Collaborator samples were shipped for TCRbeta analysis as frozen whole blood, isolated PBMCs, or DNA extracted from either sample type. A note on this clone: Its antigen is not yet known. No base-level quality is on record; no much larger clone is a single base apart.

TCRbeta CDR3 regions were amplified from genomic DNA by means of the immunoSEQ Assay, a bias-controlled multiplex PCR. The source study handled its data this way. Within the assay, amplification of reference gene primers was used to estimate how many nucleated cells each sample contained. Sequence reads were collapsed and filtered to measure the absolute abundance of every unique TCRbeta CDR3 rearrangement. Productive Simpson clonality was computed per sample as the square root of Simpson's diversity index over productive rearrangements. The clones in this table, taken by TCRdb from immuneACCESS, are in-frame only. Not every clone is retained; where verified, under half of the shortfall comes from an unresolved V gene, and the cause of the rest is unknown. From that table come the V and J calls and clone size; the DNA was used to work out D and trimming. This sample comprises around 500,000 clones, 80% to 90% of them detected only once. Roughly 3.2% of the sample is in the top ten clones.

The TCR comes from a human donor in a cohort sampled during active COVID-19. The sample consisted of peripheral blood.

The CDR3 region has the sequence CASSHEDRKDTDTQYF. The sequence in DNA is TGTGCCAGCAGCCACGAGGACAGAAAAGACACAGATACGCAGTATTTT. Here the chain combines TRBV4-2 and TRBJ2-3, and possibly TRBD1, on 6 matching bases. CDR1 and CDR2, per the germline V gene, are LGHNA and YNFKEQ. V is reduced by 3 bases and J by 2 bases, leaving a spacing of 15 bases between them. Its CDR3 holds 16 amino acids, cysteine through phenylalanine. Kept here is only the CDR3 DNA, which spans 48 bases and is read in frame from base 1.